The sequence of this TCR beta chain was determined in a study of T cell responses to AZD1222 COVID-19 vaccine. Sequenced by immunoSEQ multiplex PCR; TCRdb stores in-frame clones only, minus some. The sample records tens of thousands of clones, about 89% being singletons. Germline V gives CDR1 LGHDT, CDR2 YNNKEL (reference sequence). The CDR3 length is 14 residues. V lost 5 bases and J lost 4; bases outside the gene matches: 4. Specimen: peripheral blood, collected on day 0 of AZD1222 vaccination. This chain links TRBV3-1 (or the pseudogene TRBV3-2) with TRBJ2-5, with 10 bases matching TRBD2. The clonotype comes from an adult in good health. The CDR3 loop reads CASSRAGGLETQYF. The CDR3 coding sequence is TGTGCCAGCAGCAGAGCGGGGGGGCTAGAGACCCAGTACTTC.